A single sample gave rise to the 9 T cell receptor beta chains below, sequenced in a study of blood T cell repertoires in COVID-19. Using immunoSEQ multiplex PCR, the repertoire was profiled, and TCRdb retains in-frame clones only, with some absent. In the table there are some 93,000 clones, just under 85% of which are singletons. Sequencing used peripheral blood. Receptors originate from an older man with acute or convalescent COVID-19.

This clone was recorded only once. This chain joins TRBV11-2 and TRBJ2-7; the match to TRBD1 covers 8 bases. CDR3 length equals 16 residues. Germline assignment: CDR1 SGHAT and CDR2 FQNNGV. The V and J ends lost 1 base and 2 bases, in that order; junction bases with no gene match: 7. The CDR3 reads CASSLAGQGLPYEQYF. The CDR3 region has the DNA TGTGCCAGCAGCTTAGCCGGACAGGGCCTACCCTACGAGCAGTACTTC.

The chain joins TRBV28 to TRBJ2-7; D unresolved. This CDR3 contains 14 residues. Germline V lookup: CDR1 MDHEN, CDR2 SYDVKM. V was pared by 9 bases and J by 7 bases, with 22 bases between. Here the CDR3 reads CASSRRGGFGEQYF. The CDR3 region has the DNA TGTGCCAGTAGTCGGAGAGGTGGTTTTGGAGAGCAGTACTTC.

The J gene is TRBJ1-6, the V gene TRBV7-9; possibly TRBD1 for D (5 bases). V was trimmed by 1 base and J by 7 bases, leaving 20 bases between them. Germline V CDR1 and CDR2: SEHNR, FQNEAQ (reference sequence). This CDR3 region has 18 residues. The CDR3 here is CASSLEGLGNSVNSPLHF. The CDR3 DNA sequence: TGTGCCAGCAGCTTAGAGGGGCTGGGCAACTCAGTGAATTCACCCCTCCACTTT. Full variable domain (remainder filled in from reference TRBV7-9 and TRBJ1-6): DTGVSQNPRHKITKRGQNVTFRCDPISEHNRLYWYRQTLGQGPEFLTYFQNEAQLEKSRLLSDRFSAERPKGSFSTLEIQRTEQGDSAMYLCASSLEGLGNSVNSPLHFGNGTRLTVT.

V and J are TRBV7-3 and TRBJ2-7, with 10 nucleotides matching TRBD2. Unmatched junction bases numbered 8, after V lost 1 base and J lost 5 bases. The CDR3 consists of 16 residues. Per the germline V gene, CDR1 is SGHTA and CDR2 is FQGTGA. CDR3 residues: CASSLSLAGVENEQYF. For the CDR3, the DNA is TGTGCCAGCAGCTTAAGTCTAGCGGGAGTCGAAAACGAGCAGTACTTC.

The CDR3 DNA reads as TGTGCCAGCAGCCAACAGGGGACACGGCAGCCCCAGCATTTT. Its translation: CASSQQGTRQPQHF. The chain has TRBV14 and TRBJ1-5; a possible D gene is TRBD1 (6 bases). Per germline, CDR1 SGHDN and CDR2 FVKESK. This CDR3 is 14 amino acids long. V was shortened by 2 bases and J by 7 bases, with 12 bases between the two germline ends.

V gene TRBV29-1 combines with J gene TRBJ1-5; 9 bases align to TRBD1. Germline CDR1 and CDR2: SQVTM and ANQGSEA. The CDR3 is 14 residues long. Germline trimming cut 5 bases from V and 4 bases from J; bases unmatched to any gene: 6. CDR3 amino acids: CSVKGQGGNQPQHF. CDR3 DNA: TGCAGCGTTAAGGGACAGGGAGGGAATCAGCCCCAGCATTTT.

V gene TRBV11-2 combines with J gene TRBJ1-2, with D tentatively TRBD1 (5 bases). V lost 5 bases to trimming and J lost 4 bases, with 11 bases between them. CDR1 is SGHAT and CDR2 is FQNNGV in the germline V gene. The CDR3 loop spans 13 amino acids. The CDR3 is CASSERRGYGYTF. Written as DNA, the CDR3 is TGTGCCAGCAGCGAACGAAGGGGCTATGGCTACACCTTC.

The CDR3 coding sequence is TGTGCCAGCAGCAAAGCGGCGAAGACTAGCGGAATTACGCAGTATTTT. Protein: CASSKAAKTSGITQYF. The V call is TRBV21-1, the J call TRBJ2-3; the table's D call of TRBD2 was not tested on the DNA. TRBV21-1 is given as a pseudogene. The CDR3 loop spans 16 amino acids.

This chain joins TRBV18 and TRBJ1-6; D is perhaps TRBD1 (6 bases). Germline V lookup: CDR1 KGHSH, CDR2 LQKENI. Trimming left V 1 base short and J 9 bases short, with 13 bases between. The CDR3 totals 15 residues. CDR3 residues: CASSPQDRIGSPLHF. The CDR3 bases are TGTGCCAGCTCACCACAGGACAGAATTGGTTCACCCCTCCACTTT.